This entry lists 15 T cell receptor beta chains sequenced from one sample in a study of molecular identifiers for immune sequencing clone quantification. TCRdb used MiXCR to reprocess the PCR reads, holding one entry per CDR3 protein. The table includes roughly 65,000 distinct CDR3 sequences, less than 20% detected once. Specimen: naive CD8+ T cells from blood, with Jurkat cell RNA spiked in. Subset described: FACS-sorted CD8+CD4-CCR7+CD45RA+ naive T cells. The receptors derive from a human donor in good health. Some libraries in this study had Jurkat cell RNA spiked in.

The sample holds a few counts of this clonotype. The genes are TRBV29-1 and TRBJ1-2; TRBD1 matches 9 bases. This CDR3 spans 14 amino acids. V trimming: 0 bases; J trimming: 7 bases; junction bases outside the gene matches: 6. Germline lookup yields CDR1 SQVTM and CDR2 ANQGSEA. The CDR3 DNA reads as TGCAGCGTTGAAGATATGGGACAGGGCAGTGGCTACACCTTC. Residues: CSVEDMGQGSGYTF.

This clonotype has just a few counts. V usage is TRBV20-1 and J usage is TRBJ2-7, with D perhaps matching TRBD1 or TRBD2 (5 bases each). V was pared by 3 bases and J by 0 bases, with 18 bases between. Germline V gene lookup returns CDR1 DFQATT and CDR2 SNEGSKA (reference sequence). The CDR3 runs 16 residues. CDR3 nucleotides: TGCAGTGCTAGGTCCCCCGGGGCAGTAAGCTCCTACGAGCAGTACTTC. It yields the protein CSARSPGAVSSYEQYF.

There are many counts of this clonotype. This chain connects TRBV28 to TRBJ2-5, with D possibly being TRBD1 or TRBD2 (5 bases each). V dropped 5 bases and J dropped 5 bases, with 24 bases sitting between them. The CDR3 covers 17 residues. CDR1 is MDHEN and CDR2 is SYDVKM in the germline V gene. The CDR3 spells CASSPPLGGGGVETQYF. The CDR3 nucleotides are TGTGCCAGCAGTCCCCCGCTCGGAGGTGGGGGAGTGGAGACCCAGTACTTC. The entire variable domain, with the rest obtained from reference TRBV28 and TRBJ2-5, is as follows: DVKVTQSSRYLVKRTGEKVFLECVQDMDHENMFWYRQDPGLGLRLIYFSYDVKMKEKGDIPEGYSVSREKKERFSLILESASTNQTSMYLCASSPPLGGGGVETQYFGPGTRLLVL.

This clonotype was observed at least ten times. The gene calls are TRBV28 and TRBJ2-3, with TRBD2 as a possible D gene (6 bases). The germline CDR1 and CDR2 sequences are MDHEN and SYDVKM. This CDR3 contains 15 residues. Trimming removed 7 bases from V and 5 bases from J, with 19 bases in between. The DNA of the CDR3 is TGTGCCAGCAATACCGCCCGGGGGACGGAAGATACGCAGTATTTT. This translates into CASNTARGTEDTQYF. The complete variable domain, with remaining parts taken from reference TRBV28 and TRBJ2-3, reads DVKVTQSSRYLVKRTGEKVFLECVQDMDHENMFWYRQDPGLGLRLIYFSYDVKMKEKGDIPEGYSVSREKKERFSLILESASTNQTSMYLCASNTARGTEDTQYFGPGTRLTVL.

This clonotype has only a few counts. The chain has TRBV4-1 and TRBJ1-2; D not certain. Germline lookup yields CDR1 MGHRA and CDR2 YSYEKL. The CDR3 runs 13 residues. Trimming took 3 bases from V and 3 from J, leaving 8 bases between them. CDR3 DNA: TGCGCCAGCAGCCACGTTAGAGACTATGGCTACACCTTC. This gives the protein CASSHVRDYGYTF.

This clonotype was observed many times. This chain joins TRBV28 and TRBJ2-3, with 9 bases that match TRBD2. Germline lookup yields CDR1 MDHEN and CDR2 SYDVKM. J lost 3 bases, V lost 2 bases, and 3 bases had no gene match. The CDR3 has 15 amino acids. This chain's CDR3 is CASSLRAGGTDTQYF. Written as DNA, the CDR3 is TGTGCCAGCAGTTTAAGGGCGGGGGGGACAGATACGCAGTATTTT.

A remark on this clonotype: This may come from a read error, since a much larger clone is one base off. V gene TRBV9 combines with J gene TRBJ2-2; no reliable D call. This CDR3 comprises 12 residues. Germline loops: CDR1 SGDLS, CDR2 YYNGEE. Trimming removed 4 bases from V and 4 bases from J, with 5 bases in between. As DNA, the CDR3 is TGTGCCAGCAGCATATTCACCGGGGAGCTGTTTTTT. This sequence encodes CASSIFTGELFF.

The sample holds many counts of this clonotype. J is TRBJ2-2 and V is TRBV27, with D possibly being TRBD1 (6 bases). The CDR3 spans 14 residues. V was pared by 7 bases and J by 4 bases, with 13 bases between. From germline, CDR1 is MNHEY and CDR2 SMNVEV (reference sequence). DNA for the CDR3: TGTGCCAGCAAGGTCGAGACAGGCACCGGGGAGCTGTTTTTT. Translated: CASKVETGTGELFF.

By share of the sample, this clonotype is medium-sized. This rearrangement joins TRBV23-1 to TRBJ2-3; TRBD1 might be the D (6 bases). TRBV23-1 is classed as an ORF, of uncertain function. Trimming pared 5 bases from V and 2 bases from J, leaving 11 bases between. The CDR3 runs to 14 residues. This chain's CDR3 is CASSSGTPTDTQYF. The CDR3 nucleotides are TGCGCCAGCAGTTCCGGGACACCCACAGATACGCAGTATTTT.

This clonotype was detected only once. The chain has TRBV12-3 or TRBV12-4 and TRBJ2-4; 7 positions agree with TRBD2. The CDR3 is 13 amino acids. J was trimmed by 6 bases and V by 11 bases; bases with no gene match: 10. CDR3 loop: CASLGGSRNIQYF. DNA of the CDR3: TGTGCCTCCTTGGGGGGGTCCAGAAACATTCAGTACTTC.

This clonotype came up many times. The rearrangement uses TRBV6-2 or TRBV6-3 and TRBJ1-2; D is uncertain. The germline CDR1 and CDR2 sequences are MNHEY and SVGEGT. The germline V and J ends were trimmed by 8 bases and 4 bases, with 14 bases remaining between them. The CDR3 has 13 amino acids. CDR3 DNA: TGTGCCAGCGGAGGACGGGTTGTCTATGGCTACACCTTC. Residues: CASGGRVVYGYTF.

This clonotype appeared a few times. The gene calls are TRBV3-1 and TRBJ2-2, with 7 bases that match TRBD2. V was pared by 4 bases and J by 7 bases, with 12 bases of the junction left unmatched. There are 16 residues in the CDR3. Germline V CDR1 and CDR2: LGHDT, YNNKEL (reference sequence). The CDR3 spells CASSPWGGEQGGELFF. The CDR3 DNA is TGTGCCAGCAGCCCGTGGGGGGGAGAGCAAGGCGGGGAGCTGTTTTTT.

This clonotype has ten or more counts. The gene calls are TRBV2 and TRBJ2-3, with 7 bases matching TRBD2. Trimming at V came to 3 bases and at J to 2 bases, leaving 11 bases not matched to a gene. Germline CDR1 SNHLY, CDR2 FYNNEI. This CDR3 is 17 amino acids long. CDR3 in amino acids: CASSEGGEGALTDTQYF. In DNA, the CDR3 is TGTGCCAGCAGTGAGGGTGGGGAGGGCGCTCTCACAGATACGCAGTATTTT.

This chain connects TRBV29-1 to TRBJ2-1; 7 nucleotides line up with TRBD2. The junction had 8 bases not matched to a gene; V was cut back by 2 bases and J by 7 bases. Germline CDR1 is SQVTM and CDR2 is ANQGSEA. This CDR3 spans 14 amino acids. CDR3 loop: CSVEHRGEVNEQFF. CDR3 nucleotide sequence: TGCAGCGTTGAACATCGGGGGGAGGTGAATGAGCAGTTCTTC.

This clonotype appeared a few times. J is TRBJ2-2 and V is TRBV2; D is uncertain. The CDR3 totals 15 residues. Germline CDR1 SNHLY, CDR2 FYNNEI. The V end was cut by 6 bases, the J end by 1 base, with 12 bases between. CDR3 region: CASSPRLGNTGELFF. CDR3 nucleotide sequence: TGTGCCAGCAGCCCAAGACTCGGGAACACCGGGGAGCTGTTTTTT.